The rows below give T cell receptor beta chains drawn from one sample of a study of T cells in narcolepsy. Some clones are missing from TCRdb's copy, which holds only in-frame ones; the method was immunoSEQ multiplex PCR. The table lists tens of thousands of clones, around 75% of them singletons. The sample taken for sequencing was CD45RA- memory CD4+ T cells from PBMCs. All receptors derive from a human donor with narcolepsy. CDR3s include the opening cysteine and the closing phenylalanine or tryptophan. D genes are given only for firm matches. Clone size, where shown, is once, few, many, or a class for clones that have expanded.

v_gene: TRBV7-3; d_gene: .; j_gene: TRBJ2-5; abundance: .; CDR3aa: CASSSTSLETQYF; CDR3nt: TGTGCCAGCAGCTCTACTAGTTTGGAGACCCAGTACTTC
v_gene: TRBV15; d_gene: TRBD1; j_gene: TRBJ2-7; abundance: .; CDR3aa: CATSRDRAGQVYEQYF; CDR3nt: TGTGCCACCAGCAGAGATCGGGCGGGACAGGTATACGAGCAGTACTTC
v_gene: TRBV6-5; d_gene: .; j_gene: TRBJ1-3; abundance: .; CDR3aa: CASSYLRSGNTIYF; CDR3nt: TGTGCCAGCAGTTACTTACGCTCTGGAAACACCATATATTTT
v_gene: TRBV9; d_gene: .; j_gene: TRBJ2-7; abundance: .; CDR3aa: CASSVGGGNYYEQYF; CDR3nt: TGTGCCAGCAGCGTAGGAGGTGGAAATTACTACGAGCAGTACTTC
v_gene: TRBV18; d_gene: .; j_gene: TRBJ2-7; abundance: .; CDR3aa: CASSQGAQTYEQYF; CDR3nt: TGTGCCAGCTCACAAGGGGCCCAGACCTACGAGCAGTACTTC
v_gene: TRBV5-1; d_gene: .; j_gene: TRBJ1-5; abundance: .; CDR3aa: CASSLDSGLQPQHF; CDR3nt: TGCGCCAGCAGCTTGGATTCAGGGCTCCAGCCCCAGCATTTT
v_gene: TRBV6-5; d_gene: .; j_gene: TRBJ2-7; abundance: few; CDR3aa: CASKPGDSYEQYF; CDR3nt: TGTGCCAGCAAACCAGGGGATTCCTACGAGCAGTACTTC
v_gene: TRBV5-1; d_gene: TRBD1; j_gene: TRBJ2-5; abundance: .; CDR3aa: CASSLARDRGEKETQYF; CDR3nt: TGCGCCAGCAGCTTGGCTCGGGACAGGGGGGAGAAAGAGACCCAGTACTTC
v_gene: TRBV10-3; d_gene: .; j_gene: TRBJ1-3; abundance: .; CDR3aa: CATSTGNSGNTIYF; CDR3nt: TGTGCCACCTCAACGGGGAACTCTGGAAACACCATATATTTT
v_gene: TRBV18; d_gene: .; j_gene: TRBJ2-2; abundance: .; CDR3aa: CASSPGAGPSGELFF; CDR3nt: TGTGCCAGCTCACCAGGGGCGGGCCCCTCCGGGGAGCTGTTTTTT
v_gene: TRBV13; d_gene: TRBD2; j_gene: TRBJ2-7; abundance: .; CDR3aa: CASSLTGTSGREQYF; CDR3nt: TGTGCCAGCAGCTTAACCGGGACTAGCGGGCGCGAGCAGTACTTC
v_gene: TRBV20-1; d_gene: .; j_gene: TRBJ2-7; abundance: .; CDR3aa: CSARTFGEQYF; CDR3nt: TGCAGTGCTAGGACTTTCGGGGAGCAGTACTTC
v_gene: TRBV5-4; d_gene: TRBD2; j_gene: TRBJ2-2; abundance: .; CDR3aa: CASSGRTSGNTGELFF; CDR3nt: TGTGCCAGCAGTGGTCGGACTAGCGGGAACACCGGGGAGCTGTTTTTT
v_gene: TRBV7-8; d_gene: .; j_gene: TRBJ2-7; abundance: .; CDR3aa: CASSLSDTLQQYF; CDR3nt: TGTGCCAGCAGCCTATCTGACACTCTTCAGCAGTACTTC
v_gene: TRBV9; d_gene: .; j_gene: TRBJ2-3; abundance: .; CDR3aa: CASSPLAVSTDTQYF; CDR3nt: TGTGCCAGCAGCCCTTTAGCAGTTAGCACAGATACGCAGTATTTT
v_gene: TRBV6-1; d_gene: .; j_gene: TRBJ1-2; abundance: .; CDR3aa: CASSRTKNYGYTF; CDR3nt: TGTGCCAGCAGCCGGACAAAGAACTATGGCTACACCTTC
v_gene: TRBV9; d_gene: .; j_gene: TRBJ2-5; abundance: .; CDR3aa: CASSPQAGGPETQYF; CDR3nt: TGTGCCAGCAGCCCCCAGGCGGGTGGCCCAGAGACCCAGTACTTC
v_gene: TRBV10-3; d_gene: TRBD1; j_gene: TRBJ2-2; abundance: .; CDR3aa: CATLGQGADAGELFF; CDR3nt: TGTGCCACCTTAGGACAGGGGGCCGATGCCGGGGAGCTGTTTTTT
v_gene: TRBV6-1; d_gene: .; j_gene: TRBJ1-2; abundance: .; CDR3aa: CASQGLGYGYTF; CDR3nt: TGTGCCAGCCAGGGGTTGGGGTATGGCTACACCTTC
v_gene: TRBV10-3; d_gene: .; j_gene: TRBJ1-5; abundance: .; CDR3aa: CAISESGQNQPQHF; CDR3nt: TGTGCCATCAGTGAGTCGGGTCAGAATCAGCCCCAGCATTTT
v_gene: TRBV4-3; d_gene: .; j_gene: TRBJ2-5; abundance: .; CDR3aa: CASSQDYRRETQYF; CDR3nt: TGCGCCAGCAGCCAAGATTATAGGAGGGAGACCCAGTACTTC
v_gene: TRBV5-1; d_gene: .; j_gene: TRBJ2-1; abundance: .; CDR3aa: CASSLGSLAADYNEQFF; CDR3nt: TGCGCCAGCAGCTTGGGGTCCCTGGCAGCGGACTACAATGAGCAGTTCTTC